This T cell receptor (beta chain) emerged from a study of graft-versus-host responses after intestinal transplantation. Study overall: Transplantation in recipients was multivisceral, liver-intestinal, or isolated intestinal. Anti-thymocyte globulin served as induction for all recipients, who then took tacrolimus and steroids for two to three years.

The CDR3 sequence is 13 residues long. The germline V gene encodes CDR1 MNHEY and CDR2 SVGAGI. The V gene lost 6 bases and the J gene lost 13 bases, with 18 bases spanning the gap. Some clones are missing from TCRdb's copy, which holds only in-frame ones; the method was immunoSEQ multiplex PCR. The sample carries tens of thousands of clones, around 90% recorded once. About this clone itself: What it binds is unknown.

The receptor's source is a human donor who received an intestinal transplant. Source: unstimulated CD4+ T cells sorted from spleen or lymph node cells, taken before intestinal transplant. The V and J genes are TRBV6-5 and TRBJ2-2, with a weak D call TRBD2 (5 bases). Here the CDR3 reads CASSKLPVRGLFF. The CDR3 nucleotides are TGTGCCAGCAGCAAACTTCCAGTTCGGGGGCTGTTTTTT.